This T cell receptor beta chain was profiled in a study of blood T cells in healthy people across ages. V lost 5 bases and J lost 3, with 20 bases in between. There are 17 residues in the CDR3. CDR1 SNHLY and CDR2 FYNNEI come from the germline V gene. This clonotype has a handful of counts. Then a second PCR, running roughly 7 to 11 cycles, was carried out with a sample-barcoded 5' primer and a J-beta primer mix. TCRdb analysed the 5' RACE reads with MiXCR anew, one entry per CDR3 protein. The table includes around 990,000 distinct CDR3 sequences, around two fifths detected once. The TCR originated in a man between 18 and 35 years old in good health. This chain links TRBV2 with TRBJ2-1, with D tentatively TRBD2 (6 bases). Sequencing was carried out using blood. CDR3 DNA: TGTGCCAGCAGTTTCCTTTTTACTAGCAGCATCTACAATGAGCAGTTCTTC. Its protein product is CASSFLFTSSIYNEQFF.